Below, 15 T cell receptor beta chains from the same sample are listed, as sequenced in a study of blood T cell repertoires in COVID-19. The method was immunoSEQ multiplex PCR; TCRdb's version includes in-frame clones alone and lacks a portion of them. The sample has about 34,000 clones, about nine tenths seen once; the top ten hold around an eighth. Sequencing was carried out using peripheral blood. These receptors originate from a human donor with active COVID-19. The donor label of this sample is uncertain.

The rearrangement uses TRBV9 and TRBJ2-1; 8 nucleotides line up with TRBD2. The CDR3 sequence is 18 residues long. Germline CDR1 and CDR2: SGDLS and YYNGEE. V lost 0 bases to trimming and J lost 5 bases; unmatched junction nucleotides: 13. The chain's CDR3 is CASSVGVEVAGLHNEQFF. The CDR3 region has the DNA TGTGCCAGCAGCGTAGGGGTAGAAGTAGCGGGACTACACAATGAGCAGTTCTTC.

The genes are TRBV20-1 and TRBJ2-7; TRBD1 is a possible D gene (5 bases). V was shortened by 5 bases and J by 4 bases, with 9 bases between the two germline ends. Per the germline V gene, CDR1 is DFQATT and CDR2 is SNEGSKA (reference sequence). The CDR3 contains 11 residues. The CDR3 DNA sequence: TGCAGTGCTCAGAAGGGGTACGAGCAGTACTTC. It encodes CSAQKGYEQYF.

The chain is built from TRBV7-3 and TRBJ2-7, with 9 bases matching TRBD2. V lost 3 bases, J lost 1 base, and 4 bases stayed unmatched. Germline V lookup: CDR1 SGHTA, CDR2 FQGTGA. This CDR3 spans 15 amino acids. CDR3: CASSLASGVSYEQYF. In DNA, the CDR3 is TGTGCCAGCAGCTTGGCTAGCGGGGTTTCCTACGAGCAGTACTTC.

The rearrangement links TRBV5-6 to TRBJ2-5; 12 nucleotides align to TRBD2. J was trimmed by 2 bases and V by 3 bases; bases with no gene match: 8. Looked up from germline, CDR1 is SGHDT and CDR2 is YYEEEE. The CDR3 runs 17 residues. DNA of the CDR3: TGTGCCAGCAGCTCCCTACTAGCGGGGGGACCTCAAGAGACCCAGTACTTC. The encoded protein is CASSSLLAGGPQETQYF. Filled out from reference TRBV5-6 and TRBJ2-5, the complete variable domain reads DAGVTQSPTHLIKTRGQQVTLRCSPKSGHDTVSWYQQALGQGPQFIFQYYEEEERQRGNFPDRFSGHQFPNYSSELNVNALLLGDSALYLCASSSLLAGGPQETQYFGPGTRLLVL.

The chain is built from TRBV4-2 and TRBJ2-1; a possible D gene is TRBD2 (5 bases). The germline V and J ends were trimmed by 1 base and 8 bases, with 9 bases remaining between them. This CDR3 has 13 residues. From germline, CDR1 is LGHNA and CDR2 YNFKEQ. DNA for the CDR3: TGTGCCAGCAGCCAAGCGGGGTTTGATGAGCAGTTCTTC. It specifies CASSQAGFDEQFF.

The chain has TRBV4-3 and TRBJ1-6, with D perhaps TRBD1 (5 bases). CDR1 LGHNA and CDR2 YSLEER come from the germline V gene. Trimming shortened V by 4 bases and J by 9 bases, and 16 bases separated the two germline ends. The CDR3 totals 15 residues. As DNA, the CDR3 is TGCGCCAGCAGCCCTGAGCGGGGCGCGGGTTCACCCCTCCACTTT. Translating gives CASSPERGAGSPLHF.

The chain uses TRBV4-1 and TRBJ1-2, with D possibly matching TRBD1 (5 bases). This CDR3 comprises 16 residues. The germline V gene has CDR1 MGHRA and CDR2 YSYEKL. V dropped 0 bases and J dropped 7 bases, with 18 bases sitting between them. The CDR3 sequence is CASSQDRDAGFGGYTF. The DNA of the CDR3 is TGCGCCAGCAGCCAAGATCGGGACGCGGGGTTTGGTGGCTACACCTTC.

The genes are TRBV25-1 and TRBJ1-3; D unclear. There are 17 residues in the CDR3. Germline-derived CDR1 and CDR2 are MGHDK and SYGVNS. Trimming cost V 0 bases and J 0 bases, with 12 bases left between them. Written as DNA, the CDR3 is TGTGCCAGCAGTGAATATCACTGGACTAGCTCTGGAAACACCATATATTTT. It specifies CASSEYHWTSSGNTIYF.

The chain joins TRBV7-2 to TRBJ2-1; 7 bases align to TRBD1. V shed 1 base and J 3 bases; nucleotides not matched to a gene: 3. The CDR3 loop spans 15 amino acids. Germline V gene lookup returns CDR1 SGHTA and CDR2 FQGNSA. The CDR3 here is CASSLGQGGYNEQFF. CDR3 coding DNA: TGTGCCAGCAGCTTAGGACAGGGCGGCTACAATGAGCAGTTCTTC.

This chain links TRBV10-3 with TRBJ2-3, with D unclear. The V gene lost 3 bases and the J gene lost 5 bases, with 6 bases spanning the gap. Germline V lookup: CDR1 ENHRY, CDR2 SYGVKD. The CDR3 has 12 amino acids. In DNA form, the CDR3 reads TGTGCCATCAGTGAAGAGAAAGATACGCAGTATTTT. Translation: CAISEEKDTQYF.

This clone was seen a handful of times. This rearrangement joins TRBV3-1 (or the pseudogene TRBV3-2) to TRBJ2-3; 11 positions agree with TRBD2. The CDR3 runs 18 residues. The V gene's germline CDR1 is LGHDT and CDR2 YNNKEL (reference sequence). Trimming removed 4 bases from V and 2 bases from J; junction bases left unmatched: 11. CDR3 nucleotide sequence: TGTGCCAGCAGCCGTACCCTTAGCGGGGGGGCCTCCACAGATACGCAGTATTTT. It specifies CASSRTLSGGASTDTQYF.

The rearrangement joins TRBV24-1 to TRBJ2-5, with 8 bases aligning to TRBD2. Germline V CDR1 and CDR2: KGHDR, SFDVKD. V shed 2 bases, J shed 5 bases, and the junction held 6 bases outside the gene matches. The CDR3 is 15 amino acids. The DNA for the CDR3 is TGTGCCACCAGTGATTCGGTAGCGGGGAGTGAGACCCAGTACTTC. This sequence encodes CATSDSVAGSETQYF.

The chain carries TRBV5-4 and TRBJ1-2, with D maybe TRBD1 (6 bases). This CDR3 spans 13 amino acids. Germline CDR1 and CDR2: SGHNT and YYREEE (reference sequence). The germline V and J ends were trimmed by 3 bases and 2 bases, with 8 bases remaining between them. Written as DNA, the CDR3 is TGTGCCAGCAGCTCAACAGGGAACTATGGCTACACCTTC. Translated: CASSSTGNYGYTF.

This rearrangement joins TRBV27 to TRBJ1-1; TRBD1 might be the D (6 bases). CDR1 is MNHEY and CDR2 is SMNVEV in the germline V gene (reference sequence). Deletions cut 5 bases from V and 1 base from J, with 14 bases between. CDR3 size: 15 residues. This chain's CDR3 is CASSAGQQRNTEAFF. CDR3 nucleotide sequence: TGTGCCAGCAGTGCCGGACAGCAGAGGAACACTGAAGCTTTCTTT.

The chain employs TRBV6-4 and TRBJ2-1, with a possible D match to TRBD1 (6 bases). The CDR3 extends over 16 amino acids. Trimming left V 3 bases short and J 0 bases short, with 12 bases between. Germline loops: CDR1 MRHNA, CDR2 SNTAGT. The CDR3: CASSEFGTPSYNEQFF. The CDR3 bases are TGTGCCAGCAGTGAATTTGGGACACCCTCCTACAATGAGCAGTTCTTC.